This entry lists 24 T cell receptor beta chains sequenced from one sample in a study of T cells in Graves' hyperthyroidism and ophthalmopathy. Amplification of TCR beta CDR3 regions used RNA as the template. Researchers ran a first-round RT-PCR on the TCR CDR3 using the HTBI primer set. From the multiplex PCR reads, TCRdb called clonotypes with MiXCR, one entry per CDR3 protein. The sample yields roughly 700,000 distinct CDR3 sequences, 15% to 20% seen once. Sequencing input: blood. These receptors were taken from a man aged 50-59 years with Graves' hyperthyroidism.

Notes on this clonotype: The junction shows a germline mismatch at one end, possibly a read error. The chain uses TRBV2 and TRBJ1-1; tentative D call: TRBD1 (6 bases). Germline assignment: CDR1 SNHLY and CDR2 FYNNEI. This CDR3 is built from 13 residues. The CDR3 protein is CVSFWGLGTEAFF. The CDR3, as DNA: TGTGTCAGCTTCTGGGGGCTGGGTACTGAAGCTTTCTTT.

This clonotype was recorded many times. V usage is TRBV2 and J usage is TRBJ2-2; the D gene could be TRBD1 or TRBD2 (5 bases each). CDR1 is SNHLY, CDR2 FYNNEI, per germline. The ends were cut back, 8 bases at V and 5 bases at J, with 12 bases in the middle. The CDR3 contains 13 residues. The CDR3 DNA reads TGTGCCAGCTGGGGTGAGGGGACCGGGGAGCTGTTTTTT. As protein: CASWGEGTGELFF.

Many counts were recorded for this clonotype. The chain is built from TRBV12-3 or TRBV12-4 and TRBJ1-2; D gene ambiguous. Trimming removed 5 bases from V and 5 bases from J, with 15 bases in between. The CDR3 is 14 residues long. CDR3 nucleotide sequence: TGTGCCAGCAGTCCCGGGCAGGAGTGGTATGGCTACACCTTC. It encodes CASSPGQEWYGYTF.

In this sample, this clonotype turned up many times. The chain has TRBV24-1 and TRBJ1-2, with 7 bases aligning to TRBD1. The CDR3 loop spans 15 amino acids. From germline, CDR1 is KGHDR and CDR2 SFDVKD. V trimming: 3 bases; J trimming: 5 bases; junction bases outside the gene matches: 8. The CDR3 here is CATSDGQAPGYGYTF. The DNA for the CDR3 is TGTGCCACCAGTGATGGACAGGCCCCGGGGTATGGCTACACCTTC.

In this sample, this clonotype turned up a few times. V gene TRBV2 combines with J gene TRBJ1-5; weak D call: TRBD1 (5 bases). V lost 5 bases and J lost 3, with 14 bases in between. CDR3 length: 15 residues. CDR1 and CDR2 from the germline V gene are SNHLY and FYNNEI. CDR3 bases: TGTGCCAGCAGTTTATCTGGGGACTACAATCAGCCCCAGCATTTT. Translating gives CASSLSGDYNQPQHF. The complete variable domain, with remaining parts taken from reference TRBV2 and TRBJ1-5, reads EPEVTQTPSHQVTQMGQEVILRCVPISNHLYFYWYRQILGQKVEFLVSFYNNEISEKSEIFDDQFSVERPDGSNFTLKIRSTKLEDSAMYFCASSLSGDYNQPQHFGDGTRLSIL.

This clonotype was picked up many times. CDR3 sequence: CASSLAGEGSEQYF. The CDR3 nucleotides read TGTGCCAGCAGTCTAGCGGGAGAGGGGAGCGAGCAGTACTTC. The V and J genes are TRBV28 and TRBJ2-7; 10 bases match TRBD2. The germline V gene has CDR1 MDHEN and CDR2 SYDVKM. After removal of 5 bases from V and 6 bases from J, the junction contained 7 bases not matched to a gene. The CDR3 has 14 amino acids.

This clonotype was found a few times. The rearrangement uses TRBV27 and TRBJ1-4; D gene uncertain. The CDR3 has 15 amino acids. Germline-derived CDR1 and CDR2 are MNHEY and SMNVEV (reference sequence). Trimming left V 3 bases short and J 0 bases short, with 8 bases between. The CDR3 is CASSFSGSTNEKLFF. CDR3 coding DNA: TGTGCCAGCAGTTTTTCAGGATCAACTAATGAAAAACTGTTTTTT.

The table lists this clonotype with many counts. The chain uses TRBV28 and TRBJ1-1, with TRBD1 identical over 8 bases. Germline V lookup: CDR1 MDHEN, CDR2 SYDVKM. This CDR3 is built from 13 residues. Trimming took 5 bases from V and 9 from J; bases not matched to a gene: 8. The CDR3 coding sequence is TGTGCCAGCAGTCAACTCAGGGGGCGTAAAGCTTTCTTT. It encodes CASSQLRGRKAFF.

In this sample, this clonotype turned up many times. The J gene is TRBJ2-1, the V gene TRBV7-2, with D tentatively TRBD2 (7 bases). Germline assignment: CDR1 SGHTA and CDR2 FQGNSA. Between the trimmed V and J ends, which lost 1 base and 4 bases, there was a span of 14 bases. The CDR3 is 16 residues long. DNA of the CDR3: TGTGCCAGCAGCTTAGGGGGGGGCGGGAAGTACAATGAGCAGTTCTTC. It specifies CASSLGGGGKYNEQFF.

This clonotype showed up many times. The chain carries TRBV27 and TRBJ1-2; no firm D call. Germline CDR1 is MNHEY and CDR2 is SMNVEV (reference sequence). V gave up 3 bases and J gave up 4 bases, with 9 bases separating them. This CDR3 is built from 13 residues. The CDR3 loop is CASSLKGLYGYTF. The CDR3, as DNA: TGTGCCAGCAGTTTGAAGGGCCTCTATGGCTACACCTTC.

Points on this clonotype: This may arise from a read error, as a much more abundant clone is one base away. The V call is TRBV30, the J call TRBJ2-1, with TRBD2 matching 8 bases. There are 16 residues in the CDR3. Germline V CDR1 and CDR2: GTSNPN, SVGIG (reference sequence). Losses at the gene ends were 0 bases for V and 6 bases for J; bases not matched to a gene: 10. The CDR3 loop reads CAWSVPRTSLSNEQFF. The CDR3 region has the DNA TGTGCCTGGAGTGTACCCCGGACTAGCTTATCCAATGAGCAGTTCTTC.

The table lists this clonotype with many counts. CDR3 amino acids: CAWRLRLGQLNSPLHF. CDR3 in DNA: TGTGCCTGGAGACTCCGACTGGGACAGCTTAATTCACCCCTCCACTTT. V and J are TRBV30 and TRBJ1-6, with 7 bases fitting TRBD1. The J segment lost 6 bases and the V segment lost 3 bases, leaving 11 bases of the junction unmatched. The CDR3 runs to 16 residues. In germline, CDR1 is GTSNPN, CDR2 SVGIG (reference sequence).

This clonotype was observed a handful of times. V is TRBV9 and J is TRBJ2-1; the match to TRBD2 covers 13 bases. The CDR3 has 15 residues. From germline, CDR1 is SGDLS and CDR2 YYNGEE. Trimming at V came to 4 bases and at J to 8 bases, leaving 6 bases not matched to a gene. Here the CDR3 reads CASSPWTSGSDEQFF. DNA of the CDR3: TGTGCCAGCAGCCCCTGGACTAGCGGGAGCGATGAGCAGTTCTTC.

This clonotype was recorded at least ten times. This chain links TRBV7-9 with TRBJ2-3; TRBD2 agrees at 11 bases. The CDR3 sequence is 17 residues long. Losses at the gene ends were 5 bases for V and 0 bases for J; bases not matched to a gene: 7. Germline values: CDR1 SEHNR, CDR2 FQNEAQ (reference sequence). CDR3 protein: CASSDTSGSPSTDTQYF. In DNA form, the CDR3 reads TGTGCCAGCAGCGACACTAGCGGGAGTCCCAGCACAGATACGCAGTATTTT. Full variable domain (outside the CDR3, taken from reference TRBV7-9 and TRBJ2-3): DTGVSQNPRHKITKRGQNVTFRCDPISEHNRLYWYRQTLGQGPEFLTYFQNEAQLEKSRLLSDRFSAERPKGSFSTLEIQRTEQGDSAMYLCASSDTSGSPSTDTQYFGPGTRLTVL.

CDR3 bases: TGTGCCAGCTCTACCTCAGGGGGCCCCTACGAGCAGTACTTC. It codes for CASSTSGGPYEQYF. V usage is TRBV13 and J usage is TRBJ2-7; 8 bases are a match to TRBD1. The germline CDR1 and CDR2 sequences are PRHDT and FYEKMQ (reference sequence). V lost 8 bases to trimming and J lost 2 bases; unmatched junction nucleotides: 8. The CDR3 is 14 residues long.

This chain joins TRBV20-1 and TRBJ1-1; D is ambiguous. Trimming left V 0 bases short and J 6 bases short, with 17 bases between. CDR1 and CDR2 from the germline V gene are DFQATT and SNEGSKA (reference sequence). The CDR3 runs 15 residues. The chain's CDR3 is CSARDHKTDRAEAFF. The CDR3 coding sequence is TGCAGTGCTAGAGATCATAAAACAGATCGGGCTGAAGCTTTCTTT.

As for this clonotype: Compared with germline, one end of the junction differs, possibly owing to a read error. The J gene is TRBJ2-1, the V gene TRBV6-1; TRBD2 is a possible D gene (5 bases). The CDR3 length is 16 residues. Germline V CDR1 and CDR2: MNHNS, SASEGT. CDR3 DNA sequence: TGTGCCGGCAGTGAAGGTTTGGGAGCGGACTACAATGAGCAGTTCTTC. This encodes CAGSEGLGADYNEQFF.

This clonotype was observed a handful of times. This chain connects TRBV6-4 to TRBJ1-5; the D is unclear. Trimming removed 0 bases at V and 5 bases at J, with 14 bases between. Germline lookup yields CDR1 MRHNA and CDR2 SNTAGT. This CDR3 comprises 16 residues. This CDR3 is CASSDSTETTDQPQHF. The CDR3 DNA is TGTGCCAGCAGTGACTCCACAGAGACAACGGATCAGCCCCAGCATTTT.

The J gene is TRBJ2-7, the V gene TRBV10-2; D gene unclear. With 6 bases removed from V and 6 bases from J, the gap between germline ends came to 18 bases. The CDR3 is made up of 14 amino acids. Per germline, CDR1 WSHSY and CDR2 SAAADI. CDR3 DNA sequence: TGCGCCAGCAGCCGAAGTCAGACTCCCGCCGAGCAGTACTTC. Protein sequence: CASSRSQTPAEQYF.

This clonotype appeared many times. V is TRBV5-1 and J is TRBJ2-7, with 8 bases lining up with TRBD1. The CDR3 runs to 14 residues. V lost 2 bases, J lost 6 bases, and 7 bases stayed unmatched. Germline CDR1 SGHRS, CDR2 YFSETQ. This CDR3 reads CASSFTGGPPEQYF. The CDR3 nucleotides are TGCGCCAGCAGCTTCACAGGGGGTCCCCCCGAGCAGTACTTC.

In DNA form, the CDR3 reads TGTGCCAGCAGCGTTAACAGGGGCAATCAGCCCCAGCATTTT. It translates to CASSVNRGNQPQHF. The rearrangement uses TRBV7-2 and TRBJ1-5, with a possible D match to TRBD1 (6 bases). Germline CDR1 SGHTA, CDR2 FQGNSA. The V end was cut by 5 bases, the J end by 2 bases, with 10 bases between. The CDR3 is 14 amino acids.

In this sample, this clonotype turned up many times. This rearrangement joins TRBV28 to TRBJ2-7; 7 nucleotides line up with TRBD1. Germline V lookup: CDR1 MDHEN, CDR2 SYDVKM. Trimming cost V 7 bases and J 0 bases; bases outside gene matches: 12. The CDR3 length is 16 residues. CDR3 nucleotides: TGTGCCAGCACTCAGGCTCGGGACAGAAGCTCCTACGAGCAGTACTTC. This sequence encodes CASTQARDRSSYEQYF.

This clonotype appeared many times. This chain connects TRBV30 to TRBJ2-2; no reliable D call. There are 13 residues in the CDR3. The germline gives CDR1 GTSNPN, CDR2 SVGIG (reference sequence). V lost 0 bases to trimming and J lost 4 bases, with 6 bases between them. The CDR3 region has the DNA TGTGCCTGGAGTGTACGAATCACCGGGGAGCTGTTTTTT. This translates into CAWSVRITGELFF.

This clonotype was counted a few times. The CDR3 spells CASSLTGSAEAFF. The CDR3 bases are TGCGCCAGCAGCCTGACAGGGAGCGCTGAAGCTTTCTTT. The gene calls are TRBV4-3 and TRBJ1-1; 7 bases are a match to TRBD1. Germline V gene lookup returns CDR1 LGHNA and CDR2 YSLEER. The CDR3 extends over 13 amino acids. V lost 4 bases to trimming and J lost 6 bases; unmatched junction nucleotides: 5.